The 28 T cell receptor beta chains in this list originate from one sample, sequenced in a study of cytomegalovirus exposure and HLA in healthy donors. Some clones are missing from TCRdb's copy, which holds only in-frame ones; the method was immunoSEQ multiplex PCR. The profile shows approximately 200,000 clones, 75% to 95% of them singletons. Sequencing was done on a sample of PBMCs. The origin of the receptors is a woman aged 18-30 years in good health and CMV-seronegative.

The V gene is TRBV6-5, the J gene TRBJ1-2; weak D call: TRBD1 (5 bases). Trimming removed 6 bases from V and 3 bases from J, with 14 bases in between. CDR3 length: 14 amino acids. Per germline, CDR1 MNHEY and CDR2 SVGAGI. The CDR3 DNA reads TGTGCCAGCAGAGGACCCGGAGGGGACTATGGCTACACCTTC. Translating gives CASRGPGGDYGYTF.

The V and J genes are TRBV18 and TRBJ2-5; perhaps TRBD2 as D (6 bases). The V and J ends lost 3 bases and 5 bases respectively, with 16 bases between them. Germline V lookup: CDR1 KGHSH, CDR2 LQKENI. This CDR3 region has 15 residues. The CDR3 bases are TGTGCCAGCTCACCCCCAGGGAGGCAACAGGAGACCCAGTACTTC. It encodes CASSPPGRQQETQYF.

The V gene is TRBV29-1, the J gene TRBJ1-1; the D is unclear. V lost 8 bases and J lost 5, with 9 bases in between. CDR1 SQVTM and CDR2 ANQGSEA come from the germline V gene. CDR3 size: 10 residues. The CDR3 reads CSPGRTEAFF. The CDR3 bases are TGCAGCCCGGGTAGGACTGAAGCTTTCTTT. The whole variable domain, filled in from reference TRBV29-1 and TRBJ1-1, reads SAVISQKPSRDICQRGTSLTIQCQVDSQVTMMFWYRQQPGQSLTLIATANQGSEATYESGFVIDKFPISRPNLTFSTLTVSNMSPEDSSIYLCSPGRTEAFFGQGTRLTVV.

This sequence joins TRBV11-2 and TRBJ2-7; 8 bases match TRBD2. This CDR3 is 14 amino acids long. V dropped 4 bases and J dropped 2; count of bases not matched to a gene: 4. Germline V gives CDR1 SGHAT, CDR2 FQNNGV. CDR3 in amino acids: CASSSAGVTYEQYF. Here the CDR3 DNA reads TGTGCCAGCAGCTCAGCGGGGGTGACCTACGAGCAGTACTTC. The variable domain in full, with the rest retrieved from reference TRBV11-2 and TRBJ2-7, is EAGVAQSPRYKIIEKRQSVAFWCNPISGHATLYWYQQILGQGPKLLIQFQNNGVVDDSQLPKDRFSAERLKGVDSTLKIQPAKLEDSAVYLCASSSAGVTYEQYFGPGTRLTVT.

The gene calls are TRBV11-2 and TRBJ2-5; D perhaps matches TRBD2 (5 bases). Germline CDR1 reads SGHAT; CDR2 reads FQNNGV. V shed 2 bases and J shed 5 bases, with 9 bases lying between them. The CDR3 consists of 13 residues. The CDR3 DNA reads TGTGCCAGCAGCTTACTAAGGAGGGAGACCCAGTACTTC. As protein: CASSLLRRETQYF.

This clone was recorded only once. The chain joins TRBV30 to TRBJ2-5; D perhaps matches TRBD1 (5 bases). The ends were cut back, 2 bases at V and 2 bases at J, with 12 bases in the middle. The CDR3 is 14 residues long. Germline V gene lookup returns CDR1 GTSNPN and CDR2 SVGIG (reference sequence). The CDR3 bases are TGTGCCTGGAGTCCCCCGACAGATCAAGAGACCCAGTACTTC. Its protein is CAWSPPTDQETQYF.

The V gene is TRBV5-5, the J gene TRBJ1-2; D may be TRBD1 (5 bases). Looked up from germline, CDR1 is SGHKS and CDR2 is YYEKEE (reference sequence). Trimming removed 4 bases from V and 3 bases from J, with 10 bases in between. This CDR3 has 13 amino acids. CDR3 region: CASSLTDYYGYTF. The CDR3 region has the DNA TGTGCCAGCAGCCTGACAGACTACTATGGCTACACCTTC.

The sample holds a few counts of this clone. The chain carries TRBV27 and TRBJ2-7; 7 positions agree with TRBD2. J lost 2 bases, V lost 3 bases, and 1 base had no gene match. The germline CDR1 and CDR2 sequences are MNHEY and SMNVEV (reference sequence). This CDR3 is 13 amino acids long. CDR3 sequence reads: CASSFGLAYEQYF. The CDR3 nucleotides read TGTGCCAGCAGTTTTGGACTAGCCTACGAGCAGTACTTC.

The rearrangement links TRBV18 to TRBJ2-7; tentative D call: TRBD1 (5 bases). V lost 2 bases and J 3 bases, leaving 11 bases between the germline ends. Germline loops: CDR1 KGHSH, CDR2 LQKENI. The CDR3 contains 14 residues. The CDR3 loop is CASSPSAGYYEQYF. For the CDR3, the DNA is TGTGCCAGCTCACCATCAGCAGGGTACTACGAGCAGTACTTC. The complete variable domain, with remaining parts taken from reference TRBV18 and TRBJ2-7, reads NAGVMQNPRHLVRRRGQEARLRCSPMKGHSHVYWYRQLPEEGLKFMVYLQKENIIDESGMPKERFSAEFPKEGPSILRIQQVVRGDSAAYFCASSPSAGYYEQYFGPGTRLTVT.

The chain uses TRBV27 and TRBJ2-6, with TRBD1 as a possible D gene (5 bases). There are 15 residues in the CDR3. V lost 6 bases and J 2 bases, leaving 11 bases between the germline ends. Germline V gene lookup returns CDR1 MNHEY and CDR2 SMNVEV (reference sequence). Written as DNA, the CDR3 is TGTGCCAGCAGCACCCAGGGCCCTGGGGCCAACGTCCTGACTTTC. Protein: CASSTQGPGANVLTF.

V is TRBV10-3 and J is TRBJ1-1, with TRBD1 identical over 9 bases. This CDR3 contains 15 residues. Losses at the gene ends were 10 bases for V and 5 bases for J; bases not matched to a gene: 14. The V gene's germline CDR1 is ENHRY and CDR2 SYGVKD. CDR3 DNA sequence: TGTGCCACGAACAGGGGGCGAGAGGTACGGACTGAAGCTTTCTTT. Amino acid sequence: CATNRGREVRTEAFF.

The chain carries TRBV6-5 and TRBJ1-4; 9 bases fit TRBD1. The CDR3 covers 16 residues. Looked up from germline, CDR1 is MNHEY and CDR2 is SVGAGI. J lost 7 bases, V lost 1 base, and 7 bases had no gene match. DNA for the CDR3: TGTGCCAGCAGTTACTTAGGACAGGGGCCGGGTGAAAAACTGTTTTTT. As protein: CASSYLGQGPGEKLFF.

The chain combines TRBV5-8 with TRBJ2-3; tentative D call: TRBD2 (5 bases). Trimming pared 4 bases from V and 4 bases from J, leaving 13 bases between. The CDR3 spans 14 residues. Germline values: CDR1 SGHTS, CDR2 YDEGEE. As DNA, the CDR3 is TGTGCCAGCAGCATGGGCCTGCGGGCAGATACGCAGTATTTT. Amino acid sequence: CASSMGLRADTQYF. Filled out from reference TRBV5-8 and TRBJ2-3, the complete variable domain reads EAGVTQSPTHLIKTRGQQATLRCSPISGHTSVYWYQQALGLGLQFLLWYDEGEERNRGNFPPRFSGRQFPNYSSELNVNALELEDSALYLCASSMGLRADTQYFGPGTRLTVL.

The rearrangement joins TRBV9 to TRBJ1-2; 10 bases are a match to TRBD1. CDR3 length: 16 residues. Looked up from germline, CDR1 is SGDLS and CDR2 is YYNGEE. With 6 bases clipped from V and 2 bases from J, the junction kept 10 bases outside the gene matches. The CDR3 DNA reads TGTGCCAGCACCAGTCCTGGGACAGGGGCCAACTATGGCTACACCTTC. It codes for CASTSPGTGANYGYTF.

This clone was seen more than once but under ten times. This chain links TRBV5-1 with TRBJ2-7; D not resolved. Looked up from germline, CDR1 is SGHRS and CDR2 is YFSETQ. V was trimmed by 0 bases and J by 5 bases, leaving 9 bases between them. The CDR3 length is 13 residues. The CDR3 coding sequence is TGCGCCAGCAGCTTGGTTGGAGCCCACGAGCAGTACTTC. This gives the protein CASSLVGAHEQYF.

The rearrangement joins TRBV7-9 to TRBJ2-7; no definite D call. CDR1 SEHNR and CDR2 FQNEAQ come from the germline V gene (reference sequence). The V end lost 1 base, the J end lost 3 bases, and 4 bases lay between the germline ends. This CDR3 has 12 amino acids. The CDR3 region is CASSLGSYEQYF. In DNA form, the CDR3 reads TGTGCCAGCAGCTTAGGTAGCTACGAGCAGTACTTC.

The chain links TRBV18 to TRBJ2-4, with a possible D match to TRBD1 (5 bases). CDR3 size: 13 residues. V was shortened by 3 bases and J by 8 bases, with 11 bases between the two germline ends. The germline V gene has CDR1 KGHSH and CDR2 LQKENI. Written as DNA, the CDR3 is TGTGCCAGCTCACCCCTGGAAGGGGACATTCAGTACTTC. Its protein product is CASSPLEGDIQYF.

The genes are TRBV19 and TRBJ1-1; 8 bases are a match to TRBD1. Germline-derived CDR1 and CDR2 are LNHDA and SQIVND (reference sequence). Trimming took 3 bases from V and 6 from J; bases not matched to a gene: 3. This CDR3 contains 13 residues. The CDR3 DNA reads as TGTGCCAGTAGTATCTTACAGGGGGCTGAAGCTTTCTTT. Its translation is CASSILQGAEAFF.

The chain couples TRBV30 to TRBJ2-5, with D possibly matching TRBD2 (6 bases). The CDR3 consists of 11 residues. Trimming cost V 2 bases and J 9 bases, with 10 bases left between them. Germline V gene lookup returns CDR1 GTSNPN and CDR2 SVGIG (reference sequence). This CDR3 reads CAWSTEGPQYF. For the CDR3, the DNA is TGTGCCTGGAGTACGGAGGGCCCCCAGTACTTC.

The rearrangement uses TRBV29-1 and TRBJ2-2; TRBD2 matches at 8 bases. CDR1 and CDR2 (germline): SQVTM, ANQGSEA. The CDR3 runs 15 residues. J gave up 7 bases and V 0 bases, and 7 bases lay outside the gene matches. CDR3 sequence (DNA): TGCAGCGTTGAAGATTGGGGACTAGGGTTCGGGGAGCTGTTTTTT. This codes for CSVEDWGLGFGELFF.

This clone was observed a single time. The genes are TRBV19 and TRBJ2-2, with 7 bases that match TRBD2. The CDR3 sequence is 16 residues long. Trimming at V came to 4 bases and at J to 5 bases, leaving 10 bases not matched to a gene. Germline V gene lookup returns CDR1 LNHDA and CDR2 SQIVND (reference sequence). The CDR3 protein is CASSTLGREGTGELFF. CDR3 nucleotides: TGTGCCAGTAGTACCCTTGGGAGGGAAGGAACCGGGGAGCTGTTTTTT.

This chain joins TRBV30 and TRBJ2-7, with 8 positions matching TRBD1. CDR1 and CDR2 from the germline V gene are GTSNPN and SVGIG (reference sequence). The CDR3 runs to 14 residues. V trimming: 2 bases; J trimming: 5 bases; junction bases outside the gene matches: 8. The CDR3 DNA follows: TGTGCCTGGAGTAACGGACAGGGTAGTAACGAGCAGTACTTC. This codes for CAWSNGQGSNEQYF.

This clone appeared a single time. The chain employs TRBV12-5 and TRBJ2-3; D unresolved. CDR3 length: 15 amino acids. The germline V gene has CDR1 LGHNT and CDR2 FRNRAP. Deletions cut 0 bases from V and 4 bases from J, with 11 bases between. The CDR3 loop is CASGLVSTNPDTQYF. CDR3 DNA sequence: TGTGCTAGTGGTTTGGTCTCTACTAACCCAGATACGCAGTATTTT.

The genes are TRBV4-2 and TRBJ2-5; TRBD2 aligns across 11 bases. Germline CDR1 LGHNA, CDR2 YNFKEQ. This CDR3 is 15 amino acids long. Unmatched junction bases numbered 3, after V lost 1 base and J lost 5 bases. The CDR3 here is CASSQVSSGRETQYF. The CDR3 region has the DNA TGTGCCAGCAGCCAAGTATCTAGCGGGAGGGAGACCCAGTACTTC.

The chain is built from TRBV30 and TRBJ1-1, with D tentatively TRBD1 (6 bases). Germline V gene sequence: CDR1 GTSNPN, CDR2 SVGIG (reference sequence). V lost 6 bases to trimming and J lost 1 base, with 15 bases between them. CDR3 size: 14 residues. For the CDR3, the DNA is TGTGCCTGCACAATGGGGGCAGGGAACACTGAAGCTTTCTTT. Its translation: CACTMGAGNTEAFF.

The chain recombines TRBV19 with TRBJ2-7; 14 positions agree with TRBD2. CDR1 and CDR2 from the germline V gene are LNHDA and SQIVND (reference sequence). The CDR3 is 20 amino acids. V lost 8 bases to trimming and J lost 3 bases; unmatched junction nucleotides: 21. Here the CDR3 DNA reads TGTGCCAGTTCCAGCTGGTGGTCCCAGACTAGCGGGAGGGCTAACTACGAGCAGTACTTC. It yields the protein CASSSWWSQTSGRANYEQYF. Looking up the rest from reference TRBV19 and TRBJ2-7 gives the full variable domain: DGGITQSPKYLFRKEGQNVTLSCEQNLNHDAMYWYRQDPGQGLRLIYYSQIVNDFQKGDIAEGYSVSREKKESFPLTVTSAQKNPTAFYLCASSSWWSQTSGRANYEQYFGPGTRLTVT.

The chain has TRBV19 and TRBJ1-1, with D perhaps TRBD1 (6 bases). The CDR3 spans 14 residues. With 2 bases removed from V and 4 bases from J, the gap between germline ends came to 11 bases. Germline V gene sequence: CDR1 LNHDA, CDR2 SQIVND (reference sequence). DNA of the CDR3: TGTGCCAGTAGTATACAGGGGTGGGGCACTGAAGCTTTCTTT. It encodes CASSIQGWGTEAFF.

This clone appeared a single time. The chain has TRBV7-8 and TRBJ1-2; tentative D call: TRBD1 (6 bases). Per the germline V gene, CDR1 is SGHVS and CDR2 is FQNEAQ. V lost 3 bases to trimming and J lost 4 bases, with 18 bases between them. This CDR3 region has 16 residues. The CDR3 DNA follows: TGTGCCAGCAGCTTCCGGGACACCGGTAGTTCCTATGGCTACACCTTC. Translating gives CASSFRDTGSSYGYTF. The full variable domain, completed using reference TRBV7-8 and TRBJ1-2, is GAGVSQSPRYKVAKRGQDVALRCDPISGHVSLFWYQQALGQGPEFLTYFQNEAQLDKSGLPSDRFFAERPEGSVSTLKIQRTQQEDSAVYLCASSFRDTGSSYGYTFGSGTRLTVV.